This TCR beta chain was profiled in a study of blood T cell repertoires in COVID-19. The protocol was immunoSEQ multiplex PCR, while the TCRdb copy is restricted to in-frame clones and leaves out a portion. The repertoire has around 21,000 clones, more than 65% of them found once; the top ten carry about 56%. Trimming pared 4 bases from V and 3 bases from J, leaving 12 bases between. This CDR3 comprises 14 residues. Germline V gives CDR1 MNHEY, CDR2 SVGEGT. Sequencing input: peripheral blood. The rearrangement uses TRBV6-2 or TRBV6-3 and TRBJ1-2, with D possibly matching TRBD1 (5 bases). The receptor comes from a man aged 80 or over with acute or convalescent COVID-19. The CDR3 region has the DNA TGTGCCAGCAGTTCACTGGGGGAGGACTATGGCTACACCTTC. Amino acid sequence: CASSSLGEDYGYTF.